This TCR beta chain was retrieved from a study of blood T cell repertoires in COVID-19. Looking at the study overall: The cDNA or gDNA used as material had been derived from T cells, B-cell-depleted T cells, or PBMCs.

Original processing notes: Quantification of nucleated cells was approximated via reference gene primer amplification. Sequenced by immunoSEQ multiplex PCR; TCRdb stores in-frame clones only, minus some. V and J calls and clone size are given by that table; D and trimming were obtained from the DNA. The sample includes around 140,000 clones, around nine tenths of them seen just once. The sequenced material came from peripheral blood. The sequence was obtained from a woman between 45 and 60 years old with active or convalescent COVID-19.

The DNA of the CDR3 is TGTGCCAGCAGCTATGGACAGGAGCAGTACTTC. Its translation is CASSYGQEQYF. The chain joins TRBV7-9 to TRBJ2-7; possible D gene TRBD1, 6 bases. The CDR3 is 11 residues long. Trimming removed 4 bases at V and 7 bases at J, with 8 bases between. Per the germline V gene, CDR1 is SEHNR and CDR2 is FQNEAQ (reference sequence).